This paragraph covers one T cell receptor (beta chain) sequence. Its antigen is not identified. This record comes from a study of shared clonotypes between healthy human individuals. Study-wide findings and caveats: Donor clonotype sharing was expected to depend on sequencing depth.

Donors were healthy HIV-negative adults without recent acute infections or vaccinations. Unsorted material relied on roughly 100 million PBMCs as the source of genomic DNA. Authors' methods: From ImmunoSEQ came sequences covering only the junction and carrying no quality scores, so filtering differed. Sequencing used immunoSEQ multiplex PCR; TCRdb keeps in-frame clones, though not all of them. V and J calls and clone size follow that table, whereas D and trimming were derived from the DNA. The repertoire holds fewer than 700,000 clones, roughly four fifths seen once, with 12% in the top ten. The sample comprised PBMCs. The sequence was obtained from a woman in her 40s in good health. Some clones in this sample may be carry-over from other donors' samples.

The CDR3 DNA sequence: TGTGCCAGCAGCTCTCGACAGGGGAACACAGATACGCAGTATTTT. This encodes CASSSRQGNTDTQYF. This rearrangement joins TRBV7-2 to TRBJ2-3, with 8 bases aligning to TRBD1. The V gene end was trimmed by 4 bases and the J gene end by 2 bases; junction bases not matched to a gene: 5. Looked up from germline, CDR1 is SGHTA and CDR2 is FQGNSA. The CDR3 runs 15 residues.